The clone carrying this T cell receptor beta chain was seen a few times. With V trimmed by 4 bases and J by 3 bases, 5 bases remained unmatched. The CDR3 has 15 amino acids. Germline CDR1 SGHNT, CDR2 YYREEE (reference sequence). These data belong to a study of cytotoxic CD8 clonotypes in ibrutinib-treated CLL. Sequencing used immunoSEQ multiplex PCR; TCRdb keeps in-frame clones, though not all of them. The table lists around 60,000 clones, 65% to 75% of them singletons. This clonotype originated in a human donor with chronic lymphocytic leukemia. This chain joins TRBV5-4 and TRBJ2-1, with 9 positions matching TRBD2. This specimen was PBMCs, taken after 12 months of ibrutinib treatment. CDR3 DNA: TGTGCCAGCAGCCCTGGACTAGCGATCTACAATGAGCAGTTCTTC. Translating gives CASSPGLAIYNEQFF.